What follows describes a single T cell receptor (beta chain). The source of the sample is a study of blood T cell repertoires in COVID-19. The wider study: Acute and convalescent COVID-19 samples came from the United States, Italy and Spain. In each case, the material was cDNA or gDNA derived from T cells, B-cell-depleted T cells, or PBMCs.

CDR3 size: 16 residues. The ends lost 5 bases at V and 6 bases at J; junction bases unmatched: 9. CDR1 and CDR2 (germline): LNHDA, SQIVND (reference sequence). Participants reported their clinical history, and cohort assignment relied on those reports. Original analysis: Amplification of reference gene primers was used by the study to estimate nucleated cell counts. Data came from immunoSEQ multiplex PCR; TCRdb stores just in-frame clones and leaves some out. D and trimming come from the DNA, and the V and J calls and clone size come from that table. This sample has 260,000 or so clones, with approximately 90% found just once.

This receptor was obtained from a woman aged 25 to 39 with acute COVID-19. The chain employs TRBV19 and TRBJ1-5; 11 bases are a match to TRBD1. Input material: PBMCs or T cells enriched from blood (not recorded which). CDR3 sequence reads: CASSPRTGGNFQPQHF. CDR3 sequence (DNA): TGTGCCAGTAGTCCGCGGACAGGGGGCAATTTTCAGCCCCAGCATTTT.